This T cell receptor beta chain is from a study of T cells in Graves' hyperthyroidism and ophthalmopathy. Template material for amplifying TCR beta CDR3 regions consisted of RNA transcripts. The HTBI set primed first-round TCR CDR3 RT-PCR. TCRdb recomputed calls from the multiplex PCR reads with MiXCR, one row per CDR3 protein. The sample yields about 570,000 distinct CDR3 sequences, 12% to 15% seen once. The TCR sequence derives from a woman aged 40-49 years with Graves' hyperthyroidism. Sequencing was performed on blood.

The CDR3 nucleotides read TGTGCCAGCAGCCAAGTGTCGGGGGCTGGGGCTTTCTTT. Translating gives CASSQVSGAGAFF. The genes are TRBV3-1 and TRBJ1-1, with a possible D match to TRBD1 (6 bases). The CDR3 contains 13 residues. Germline CDR1 LGHDT, CDR2 YNNKEL (reference sequence). Trimming stripped 1 base from V and 11 bases from J, with 14 bases between. Filled out from reference TRBV3-1 and TRBJ1-1, the complete variable domain reads DTAVSQTPKYLVTQMGNDKSIKCEQNLGHDTMYWYKQDSKKFLKIMFSYNNKELIINETVPNRFSPKSPDKAHLNLHINSLELGDSAVYFCASSQVSGAGAFFGQGTRLTVV.